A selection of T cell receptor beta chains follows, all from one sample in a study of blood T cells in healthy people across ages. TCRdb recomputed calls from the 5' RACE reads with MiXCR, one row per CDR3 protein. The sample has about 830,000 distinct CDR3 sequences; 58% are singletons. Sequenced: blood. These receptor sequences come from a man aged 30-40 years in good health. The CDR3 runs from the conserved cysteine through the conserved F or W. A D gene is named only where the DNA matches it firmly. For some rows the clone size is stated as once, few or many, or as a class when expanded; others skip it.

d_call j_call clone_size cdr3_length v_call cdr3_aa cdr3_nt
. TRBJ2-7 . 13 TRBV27 CASGQSGSYEQYF TGTGCCAGCGGTCAGAGCGGTTCCTACGAGCAGTACTTC
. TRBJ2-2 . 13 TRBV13 CASSFGGRGELFF TGTGCCAGCAGCTTTGGGGGCAGGGGGGAGCTGTTTTTT
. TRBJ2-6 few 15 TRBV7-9 CASSPHSSGANVLTF TGTGCCAGCAGCCCACATAGCTCTGGGGCCAACGTCCTGACTTTC
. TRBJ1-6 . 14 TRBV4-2 CASSQSLTDSPLHF TGTGCCAGCAGCCAATCCTTGACAGATTCACCCCTCCACTTT
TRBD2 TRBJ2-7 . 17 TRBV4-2 CASSQVGGLAGSYEQYF TGTGCCAGCAGCCAAGTAGGGGGACTAGCGGGGTCCTACGAGCAGTACTTC
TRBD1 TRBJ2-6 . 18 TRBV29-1 CSVGLRGQLSSGANVLTF TGCAGCGTCGGGCTACGGGGACAGTTGAGCTCTGGGGCCAACGTCCTGACTTTC
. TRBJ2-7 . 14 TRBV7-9 CASSPQEITYEQYF TGTGCCAGCAGTCCACAGGAAATAACCTACGAGCAGTACTTC
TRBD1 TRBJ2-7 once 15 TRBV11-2 CASSHGTGLKNEQYF TGTGCCAGCAGCCATGGGACAGGGCTGAAGAACGAGCAGTACTTC
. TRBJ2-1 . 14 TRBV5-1 CASREGRRYNEQFF TGCGCCAGCAGAGAAGGGAGGCGTTACAATGAGCAGTTCTTC
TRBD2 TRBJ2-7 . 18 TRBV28 CASSYSGWGSGRPYEQYF TGTGCCAGCAGTTACTCGGGTTGGGGTAGCGGGAGGCCTTACGAGCAGTACTTC
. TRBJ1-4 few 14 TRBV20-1 CSARATKGGEKLFF TGCAGTGCTAGAGCGACAAAAGGGGGTGAAAAACTGTTTTTT
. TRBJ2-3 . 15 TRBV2 CASSVAAAREGTQYF TGTGCCAGCAGTGTAGCGGCAGCTCGAGAGGGCACGCAGTATTTT
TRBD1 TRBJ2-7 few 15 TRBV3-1 CASSRPGQGSYEQYF TGTGCCAGCAGCCGTCCGGGACAGGGATCCTACGAGCAGTACTTC
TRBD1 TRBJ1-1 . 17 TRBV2 CASSEGTGVLLNTEAFF TGTGCCAGCAGTGAAGGGACAGGGGTCCTTTTGAACACTGAAGCTTTCTTT
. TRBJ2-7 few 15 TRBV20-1 CSARDWPVQSYEQYF TGCAGTGCTAGAGATTGGCCAGTACAATCCTACGAGCAGTACTTC
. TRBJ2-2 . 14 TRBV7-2 CASSRNANTGELFF TGTGCCAGCAGTCGAAACGCGAACACCGGGGAGCTGTTTTTT
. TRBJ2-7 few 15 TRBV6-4 CASSDSGYSYHEQYF TGTGCCAGCAGTGACTCGGGGTACTCCTATCACGAGCAGTACTTC
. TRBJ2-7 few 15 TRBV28 CASRYRPYLNYEQYF TGTGCCAGCAGATATCGTCCTTACTTAAACTACGAGCAGTACTTC
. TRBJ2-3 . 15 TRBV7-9 CASTLAGTAVYTQYF TGTGCCAGCACCCTCGCAGGGACGGCCGTGTATACGCAGTATTTT
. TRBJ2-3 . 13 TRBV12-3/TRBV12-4 CASSGEHPDTQYF TGTGCCAGCAGTGGCGAACACCCAGATACGCAGTATTTT
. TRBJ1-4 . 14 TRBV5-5 CASIVGSGNEKLFF TGTGCCAGCATAGTCGGGTCAGGGAATGAAAAACTGTTTTTT
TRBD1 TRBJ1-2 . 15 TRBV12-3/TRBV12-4 CASSPWTGYNYGYTF TGTGCCAGCAGTCCCTGGACAGGGTACAACTATGGCTACACCTTC
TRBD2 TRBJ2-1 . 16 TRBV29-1 CSVDPSGDDSYNEQFF TGCAGCGTTGATCCTAGCGGGGACGACTCCTACAATGAGCAGTTCTTC
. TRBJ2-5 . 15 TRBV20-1 CSASGLKGNLETQYF TGCAGTGCTAGCGGACTAAAAGGGAACTTAGAGACCCAGTACTTC
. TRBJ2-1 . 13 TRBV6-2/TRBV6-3 CASSLGEQDEQFF TGTGCCAGCAGCCTAGGGGAACAGGATGAGCAGTTCTTC
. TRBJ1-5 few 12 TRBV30 CAEGRDGQPQHF TGTGCCGAAGGCAGGGATGGTCAGCCCCAGCATTTT
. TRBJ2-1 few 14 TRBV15 CATSQPGWDNEQFF TGTGCCACCAGCCAACCGGGCTGGGACAATGAGCAGTTCTTC
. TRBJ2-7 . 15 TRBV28 CASSFQGSSYNEQYF TGTGCCAGCAGTTTTCAGGGGTCATCCTACAATGAGCAGTACTTC
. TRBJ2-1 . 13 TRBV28 CASSFSLVAEQFF TGTGCCAGCAGTTTTTCTCTAGTTGCTGAGCAGTTCTTC
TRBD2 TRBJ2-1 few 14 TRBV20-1 CSAFRVAGYNEQFF TGCAGTGCCTTTAGGGTAGCGGGGTACAATGAGCAGTTCTTC
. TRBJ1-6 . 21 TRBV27 CASSLAPYGRGLLGNNSPLHF TGTGCCAGCAGTTTAGCCCCCTACGGCAGGGGTCTGCTCGGGAATAATTCACCCCTCCACTTT
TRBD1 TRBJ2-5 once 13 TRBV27 CASRQTGGVSQYF TGTGCCAGCAGGCAGACAGGGGGCGTATCCCAGTACTTC
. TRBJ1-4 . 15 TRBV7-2 CASSLSSQDLQKLFF TGTGCCAGCAGCTTATCGTCACAGGATTTGCAGAAACTGTTTTTT
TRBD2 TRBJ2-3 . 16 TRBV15 CATSKPGLDSTDTQYF TGTGCCACCAGCAAACCGGGACTAGACAGCACAGATACGCAGTATTTT
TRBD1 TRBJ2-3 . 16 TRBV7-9 CASSSPGGTGRNTQYF TGTGCCAGCAGCTCCCCGGGTGGGACAGGGAGAAATACGCAGTATTTT
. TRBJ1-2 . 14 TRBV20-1 CSARAQGVLGDYTF TGCAGTGCTAGAGCCCAGGGAGTTCTCGGTGACTACACCTTC
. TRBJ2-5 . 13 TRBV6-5 CASSRRAEETQYF TGTGCCAGCAGCCGACGCGCCGAAGAGACCCAGTACTTC
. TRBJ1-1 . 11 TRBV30 CAWRRGTEAFF TGTGCCTGGAGGAGGGGCACTGAGGCTTTCTTT
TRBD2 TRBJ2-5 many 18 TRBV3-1 CASSPGTSEPHIQETQYF TGTGCCAGCAGCCCCGGGACTAGCGAACCCCACATCCAAGAGACCCAGTACTTC
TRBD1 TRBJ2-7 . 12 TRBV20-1 CSAAEGAYEQYF TGCAGTGCTGCCGAGGGGGCGTACGAGCAGTACTTC
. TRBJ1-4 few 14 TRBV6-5 CASSPTRTNEKLFF TGTGCCAGCAGCCCAACAAGGACTAATGAAAAACTGTTTTTT
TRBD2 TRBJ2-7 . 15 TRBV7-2 CASAPGTSGGDEQYF TGTGCCAGCGCGCCCGGGACTAGCGGAGGGGACGAGCAGTACTTC
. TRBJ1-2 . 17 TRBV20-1 CSARDLSSGEANYGYTF TGCAGTGCTAGAGATCTTTCGTCTGGGGAAGCTAACTATGGCTACACCTTC
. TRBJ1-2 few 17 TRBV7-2 CASSLVGAAIPNYGYTF TGTGCCAGCAGCTTAGTCGGGGCAGCTATACCCAACTATGGCTACACCTTC
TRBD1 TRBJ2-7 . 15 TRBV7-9 CASSFGTGGRDEQYF TGTGCCAGCAGCTTCGGGACAGGGGGTCGGGACGAGCAGTACTTC
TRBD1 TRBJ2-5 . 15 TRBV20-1 CSAIVDRGRQETQYF TGCAGTGCTATAGTGGACAGGGGGCGCCAAGAGACCCAGTACTTC
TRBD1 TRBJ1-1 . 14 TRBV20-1 CSASPDRVNTEAFF TGCAGTGCTAGTCCCGACAGGGTGAACACTGAAGCTTTCTTT
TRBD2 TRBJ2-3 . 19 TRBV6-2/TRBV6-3 CASSHRHPTSGDNTDTQYF TGTGCCAGCAGTCACCGACACCCGACTAGCGGGGACAACACAGATACGCAGTATTTT
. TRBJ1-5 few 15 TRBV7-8 CASSFAGSPRQPQHF TGTGCCAGCAGCTTCGCAGGCTCGCCACGCCAGCCCCAGCATTTT
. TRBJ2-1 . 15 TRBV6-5 CASRKLTVRGDEQFF TGTGCCAGCAGAAAACTAACCGTAAGAGGGGATGAGCAGTTCTTC
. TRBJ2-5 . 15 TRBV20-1 CSAGVGSGNQETQYF TGCAGTGCTGGGGTTGGCAGCGGTAACCAAGAGACCCAGTACTTC
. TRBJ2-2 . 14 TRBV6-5 CASSMKTNTGELFF TGTGCCAGCAGTATGAAAACGAACACCGGGGAGCTGTTTTTT
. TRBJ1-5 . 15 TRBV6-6 CASRPQGRGNQPQHF TGTGCCAGCAGGCCACAGGGAAGGGGAAATCAGCCCCAGCATTTT
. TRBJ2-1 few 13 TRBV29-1 CSVQTVGYAEQFF TGCAGCGTTCAGACAGTCGGGTATGCTGAGCAGTTCTTC
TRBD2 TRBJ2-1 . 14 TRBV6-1 CASIKPGLAGEQFF TGTGCCAGCATCAAACCCGGACTAGCGGGGGAGCAGTTCTTC
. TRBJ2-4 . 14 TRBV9 CASSVGSQKNIQYF TGTGCCAGCAGCGTGGGGTCACAAAAGAACATTCAGTACTTC
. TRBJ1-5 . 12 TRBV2 CASSEVEGPQHF TGTGCCAGCAGTGAAGTGGAGGGGCCCCAGCATTTT
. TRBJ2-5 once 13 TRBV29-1 CSVEKARQETQYF TGCAGCGTTGAAAAGGCTAGACAAGAGACCCAGTACTTC